This TCR beta chain derives from a study of blood T cell repertoires in COVID-19. This CDR3 has 16 amino acids. V was trimmed by 4 bases and J by 4 bases, leaving 19 bases between them. The germline CDR1 and CDR2 sequences are LGHDT and YNNKEL (reference sequence). The repertoire was sequenced with immunoSEQ multiplex PCR; TCRdb's copy has only in-frame clones and lacks some. The sample consists of 140,000 or so clones, 60% to 85% of them appearing once. This receptor was identified in a man over 45 with acute or convalescent COVID-19. The sequenced sample was peripheral blood. This chain uses TRBV3-1 (or the pseudogene TRBV3-2) with TRBJ2-5, with D tentatively TRBD2 (5 bases). In DNA, the CDR3 is TGTGCCAGCAGCCTGGACTTAAACGCGGCAGGAGAGACCCAGTACTTC. This translates into CASSLDLNAAGETQYF.